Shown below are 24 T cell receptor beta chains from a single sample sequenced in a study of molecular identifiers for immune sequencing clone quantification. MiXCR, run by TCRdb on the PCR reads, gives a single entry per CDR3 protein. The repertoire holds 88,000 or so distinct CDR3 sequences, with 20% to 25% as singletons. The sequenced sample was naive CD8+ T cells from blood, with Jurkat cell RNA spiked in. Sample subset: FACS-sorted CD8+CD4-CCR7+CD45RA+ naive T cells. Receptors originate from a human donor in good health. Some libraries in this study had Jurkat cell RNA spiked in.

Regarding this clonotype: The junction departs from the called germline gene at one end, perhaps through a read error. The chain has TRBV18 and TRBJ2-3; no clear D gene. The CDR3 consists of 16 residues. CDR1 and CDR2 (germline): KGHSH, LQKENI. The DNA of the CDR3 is TGTACCAGCTCACCCCTCGGGCGGCCGGAAGTAGATACGCAGTATTTT. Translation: CTSSPLGRPEVDTQYF. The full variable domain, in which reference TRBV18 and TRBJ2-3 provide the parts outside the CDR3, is NAGVMQNPRHLVRRRGQEARLRCSPMKGHSHVYWYRQLPEEGLKFMVYLQKENIIDESGMPKERFSAEFPKEGPSILRIQQVVRGDSAAYFCTSSPLGRPEVDTQYFGPGTRLTVL.

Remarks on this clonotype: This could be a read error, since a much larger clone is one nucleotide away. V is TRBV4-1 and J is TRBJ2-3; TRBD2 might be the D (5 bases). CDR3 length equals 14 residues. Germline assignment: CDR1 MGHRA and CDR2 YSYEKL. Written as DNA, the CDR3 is TGCGCCGGCAGCCAAGAGGAGGGCACAGATACGCAGTATTTT. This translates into CAGSQEEGTDTQYF.

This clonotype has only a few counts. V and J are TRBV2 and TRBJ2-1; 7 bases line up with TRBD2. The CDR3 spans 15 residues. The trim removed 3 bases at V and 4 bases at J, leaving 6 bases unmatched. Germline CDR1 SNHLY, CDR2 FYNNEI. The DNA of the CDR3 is TGTGCCAGCAGTGACGCTAGCGGTGTGTACAATGAGCAGTTCTTC. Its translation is CASSDASGVYNEQFF.

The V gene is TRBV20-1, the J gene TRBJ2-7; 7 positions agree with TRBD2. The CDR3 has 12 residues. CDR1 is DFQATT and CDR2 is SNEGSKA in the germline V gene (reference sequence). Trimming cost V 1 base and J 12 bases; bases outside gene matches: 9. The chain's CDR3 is CSARGEGTSPYF. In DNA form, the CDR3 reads TGCAGTGCTAGAGGGGAGGGCACTTCCCCGTACTTC.

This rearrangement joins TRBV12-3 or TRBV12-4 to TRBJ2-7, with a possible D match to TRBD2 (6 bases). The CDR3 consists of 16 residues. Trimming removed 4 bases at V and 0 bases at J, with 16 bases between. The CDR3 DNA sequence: TGTGCCAGCAGTTCCCTCTGGGGCGGGGCCTCCTACGAGCAGTACTTC. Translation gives CASSSLWGGASYEQYF.

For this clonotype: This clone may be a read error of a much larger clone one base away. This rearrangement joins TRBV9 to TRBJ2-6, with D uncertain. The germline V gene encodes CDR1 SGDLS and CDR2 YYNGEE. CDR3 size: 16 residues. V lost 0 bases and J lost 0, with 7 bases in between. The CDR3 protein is CASSVEAGSGANVLTF. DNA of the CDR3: TGTGCCAGCAGCGTAGAGGCCGGCTCTGGGGCCAACGTCCTGACTTTC.

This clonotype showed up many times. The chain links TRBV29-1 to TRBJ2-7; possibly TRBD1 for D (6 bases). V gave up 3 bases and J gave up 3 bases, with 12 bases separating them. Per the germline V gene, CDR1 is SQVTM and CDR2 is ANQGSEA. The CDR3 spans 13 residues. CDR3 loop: CSVEAVRGYEQYF. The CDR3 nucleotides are TGCAGCGTTGAGGCGGTCAGGGGCTACGAGCAGTACTTC.

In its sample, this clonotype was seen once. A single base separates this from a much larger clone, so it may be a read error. The CDR3 region is CASTTPGQGTDTQYF. Here the CDR3 DNA reads TGTGCCAGTACCACCCCGGGACAGGGGACAGATACGCAGTATTTT. The chain has TRBV19 and TRBJ2-3, with 10 bases lining up with TRBD1. The CDR3 loop spans 15 amino acids. Germline loops: CDR1 LNHDA, CDR2 SQIVND (reference sequence). V trimming: 7 bases; J trimming: 3 bases; junction bases outside the gene matches: 7.

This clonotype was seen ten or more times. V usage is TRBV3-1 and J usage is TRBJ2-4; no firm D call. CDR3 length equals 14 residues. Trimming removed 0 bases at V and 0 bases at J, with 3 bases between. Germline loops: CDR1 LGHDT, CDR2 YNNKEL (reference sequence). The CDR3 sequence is CASSQELAKNIQYF. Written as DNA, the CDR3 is TGTGCCAGCAGCCAAGAACTAGCCAAAAACATTCAGTACTTC.

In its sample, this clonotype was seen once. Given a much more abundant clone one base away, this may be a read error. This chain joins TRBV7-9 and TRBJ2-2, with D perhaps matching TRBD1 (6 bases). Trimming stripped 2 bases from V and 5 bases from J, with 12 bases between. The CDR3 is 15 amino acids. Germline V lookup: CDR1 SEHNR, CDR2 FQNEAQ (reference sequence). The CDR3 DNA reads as TGTGCCAGCAGCTTACCCGGACAGATGACCGGGGAGCTGTTTTTT. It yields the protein CASSLPGQMTGELFF.

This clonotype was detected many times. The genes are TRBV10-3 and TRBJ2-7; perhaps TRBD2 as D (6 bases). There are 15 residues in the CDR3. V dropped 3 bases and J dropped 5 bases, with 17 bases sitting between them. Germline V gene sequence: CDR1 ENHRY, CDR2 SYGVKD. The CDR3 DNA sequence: TGTGCCATCAGTGACCCGGGGGACGTCGTGGACGAGCAGTACTTC. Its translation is CAISDPGDVVDEQYF.

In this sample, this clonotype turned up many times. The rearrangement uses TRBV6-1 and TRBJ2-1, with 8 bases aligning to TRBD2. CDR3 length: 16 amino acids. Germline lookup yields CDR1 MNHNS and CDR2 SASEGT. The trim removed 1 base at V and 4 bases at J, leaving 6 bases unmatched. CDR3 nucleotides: TGTGCCAGCAGTGAAGTACCAAGCGGGGGTTACAATGAGCAGTTCTTC. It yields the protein CASSEVPSGGYNEQFF.

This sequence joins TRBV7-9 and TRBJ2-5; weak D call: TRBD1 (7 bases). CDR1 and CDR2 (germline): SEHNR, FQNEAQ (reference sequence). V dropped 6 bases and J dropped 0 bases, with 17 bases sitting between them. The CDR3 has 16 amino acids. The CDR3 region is CASRFVAGGYQETQYF. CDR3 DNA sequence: TGTGCCAGCAGATTTGTCGCAGGGGGGTACCAAGAGACCCAGTACTTC.

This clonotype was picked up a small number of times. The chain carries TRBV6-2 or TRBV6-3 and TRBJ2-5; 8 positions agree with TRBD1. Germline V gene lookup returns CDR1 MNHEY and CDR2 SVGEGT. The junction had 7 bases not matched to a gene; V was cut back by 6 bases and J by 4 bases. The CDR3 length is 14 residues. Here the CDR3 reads CASRADRVGETQYF. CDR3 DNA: TGTGCCAGCAGGGCGGACAGGGTGGGAGAGACCCAGTACTTC.

CDR3 sequence: CASVVGSSGYTF. The DNA of the CDR3 is TGTGCCAGCGTGGTCGGGAGTTCTGGCTACACCTTC. The chain couples TRBV12-3 or TRBV12-4 to TRBJ1-2; no reliable D call. CDR3 size: 12 residues. V gave up 8 bases and J gave up 7 bases, with 14 bases separating them.

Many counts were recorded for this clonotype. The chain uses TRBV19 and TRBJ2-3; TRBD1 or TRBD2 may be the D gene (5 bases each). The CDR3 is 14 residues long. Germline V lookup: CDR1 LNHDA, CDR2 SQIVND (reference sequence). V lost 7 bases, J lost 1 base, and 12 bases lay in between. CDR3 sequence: CASTNWDGTDTQYF. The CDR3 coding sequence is TGTGCCAGTACCAACTGGGACGGCACAGATACGCAGTATTTT.

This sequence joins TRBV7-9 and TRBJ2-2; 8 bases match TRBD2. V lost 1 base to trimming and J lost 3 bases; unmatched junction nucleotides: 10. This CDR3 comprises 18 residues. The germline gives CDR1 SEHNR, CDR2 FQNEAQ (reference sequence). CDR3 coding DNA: TGTGCCAGCAGCTTAGGTGGGCGAGCGGGAGTGGACACCGGGGAGCTGTTTTTT. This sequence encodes CASSLGGRAGVDTGELFF.

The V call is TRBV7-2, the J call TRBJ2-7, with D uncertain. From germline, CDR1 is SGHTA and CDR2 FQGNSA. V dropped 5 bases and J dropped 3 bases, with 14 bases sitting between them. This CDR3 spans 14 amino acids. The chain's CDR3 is CASSRFVGGYEQYF. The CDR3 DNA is TGTGCCAGCAGCCGATTTGTGGGTGGCTACGAGCAGTACTTC. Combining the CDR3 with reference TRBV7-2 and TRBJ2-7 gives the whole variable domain GAGVSQSPSNKVTEKGKDVELRCDPISGHTALYWYRQSLGQGLEFLIYFQGNSAPDKSGLPSDRFSAERTGGSVSTLTIQRTQQEDSAVYLCASSRFVGGYEQYFGPGTRLTVT.

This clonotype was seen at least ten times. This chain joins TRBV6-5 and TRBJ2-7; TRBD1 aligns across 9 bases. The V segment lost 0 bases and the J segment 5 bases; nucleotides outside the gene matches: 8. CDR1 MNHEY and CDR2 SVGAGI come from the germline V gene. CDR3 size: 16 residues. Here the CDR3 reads CASSYSVDRGWNEQYF. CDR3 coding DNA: TGTGCCAGCAGTTACTCGGTCGACAGGGGGTGGAACGAGCAGTACTTC.

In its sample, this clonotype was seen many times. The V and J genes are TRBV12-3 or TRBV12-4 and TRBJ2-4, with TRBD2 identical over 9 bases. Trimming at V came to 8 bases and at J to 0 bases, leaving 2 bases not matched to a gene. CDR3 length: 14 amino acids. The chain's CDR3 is CASLAGLAKNIQYF. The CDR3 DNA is TGTGCCAGCCTAGCGGGGCTAGCCAAAAACATTCAGTACTTC.

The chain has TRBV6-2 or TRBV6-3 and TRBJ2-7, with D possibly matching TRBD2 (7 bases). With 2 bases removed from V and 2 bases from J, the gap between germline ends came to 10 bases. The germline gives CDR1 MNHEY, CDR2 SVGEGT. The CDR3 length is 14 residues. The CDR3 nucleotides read TGTGCCAGCAGTTACGCGGGGGCCACCTACGAGCAGTACTTC. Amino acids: CASSYAGATYEQYF.

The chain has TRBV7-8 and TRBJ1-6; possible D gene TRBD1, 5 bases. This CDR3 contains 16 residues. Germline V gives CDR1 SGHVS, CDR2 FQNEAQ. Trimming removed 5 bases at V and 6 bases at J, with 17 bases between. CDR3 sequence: CASSPKGPSSNSPLHF. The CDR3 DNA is TGTGCCAGCAGCCCGAAGGGACCTTCTAGTAATTCACCCCTCCACTTT.

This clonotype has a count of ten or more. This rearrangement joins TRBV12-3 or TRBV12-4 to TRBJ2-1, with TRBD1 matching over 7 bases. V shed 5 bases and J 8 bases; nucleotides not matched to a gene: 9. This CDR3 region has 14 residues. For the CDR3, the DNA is TGTGCCAGCAGTCCAACGGGACAGCGCGATGAGCAGTTCTTC. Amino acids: CASSPTGQRDEQFF.

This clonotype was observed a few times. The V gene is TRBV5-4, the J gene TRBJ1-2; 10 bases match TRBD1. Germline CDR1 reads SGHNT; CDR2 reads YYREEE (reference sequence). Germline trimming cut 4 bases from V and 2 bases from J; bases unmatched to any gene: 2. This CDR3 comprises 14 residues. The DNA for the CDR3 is TGTGCCAGCAGCCCGGGACAGGGGAACTATGGCTACACCTTC. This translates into CASSPGQGNYGYTF. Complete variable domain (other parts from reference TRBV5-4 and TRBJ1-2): ETGVTQSPTHLIKTRGQQVTLRCSSQSGHNTVSWYQQALGQGPQFIFQYYREEENGRGNFPPRFSGLQFPNYSSELNVNALELDDSALYLCASSPGQGNYGYTFGSGTRLTVV.